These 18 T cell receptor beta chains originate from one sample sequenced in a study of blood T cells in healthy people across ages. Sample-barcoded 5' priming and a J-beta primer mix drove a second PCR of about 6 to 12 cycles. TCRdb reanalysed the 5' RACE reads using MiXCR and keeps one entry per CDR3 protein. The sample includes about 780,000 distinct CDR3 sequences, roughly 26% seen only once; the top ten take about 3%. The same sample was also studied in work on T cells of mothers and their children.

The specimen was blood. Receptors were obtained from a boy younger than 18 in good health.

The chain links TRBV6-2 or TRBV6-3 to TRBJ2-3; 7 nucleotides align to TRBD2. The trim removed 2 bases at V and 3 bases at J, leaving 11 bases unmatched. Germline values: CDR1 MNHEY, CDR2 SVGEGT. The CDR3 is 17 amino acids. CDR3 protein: CASSYNTGLGETDTQYF. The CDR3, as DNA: TGTGCCAGCAGTTACAACACAGGACTAGGAGAAACAGATACGCAGTATTTT.

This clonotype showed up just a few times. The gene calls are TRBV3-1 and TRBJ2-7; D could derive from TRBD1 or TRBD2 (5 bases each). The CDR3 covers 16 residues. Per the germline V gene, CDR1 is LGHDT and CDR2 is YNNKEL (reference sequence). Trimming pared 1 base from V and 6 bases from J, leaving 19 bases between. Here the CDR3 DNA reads TGTGCCAGCAGCCAAGGGTGGAGCAGGGAGCCATCCGAGCAGTACTTC. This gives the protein CASSQGWSREPSEQYF.

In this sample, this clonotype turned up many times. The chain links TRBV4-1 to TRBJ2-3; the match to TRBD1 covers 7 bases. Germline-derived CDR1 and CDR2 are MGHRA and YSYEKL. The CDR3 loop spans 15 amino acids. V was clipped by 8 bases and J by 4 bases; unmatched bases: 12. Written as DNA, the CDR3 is TGCGCCAGCCAACCGACAGGGACCTTCGCAGATACGCAGTATTTT. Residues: CASQPTGTFADTQYF.

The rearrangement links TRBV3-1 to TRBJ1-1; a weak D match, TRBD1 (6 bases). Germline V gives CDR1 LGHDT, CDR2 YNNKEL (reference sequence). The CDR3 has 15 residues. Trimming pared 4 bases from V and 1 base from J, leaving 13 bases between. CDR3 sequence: CASSLNRASNTEAFF. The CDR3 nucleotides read TGTGCCAGCAGCCTGAACAGGGCGTCGAACACTGAAGCTTTCTTT. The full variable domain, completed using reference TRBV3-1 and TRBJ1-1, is DTAVSQTPKYLVTQMGNDKSIKCEQNLGHDTMYWYKQDSKKFLKIMFSYNNKELIINETVPNRFSPKSPDKAHLNLHINSLELGDSAVYFCASSLNRASNTEAFFGQGTRLTVV.

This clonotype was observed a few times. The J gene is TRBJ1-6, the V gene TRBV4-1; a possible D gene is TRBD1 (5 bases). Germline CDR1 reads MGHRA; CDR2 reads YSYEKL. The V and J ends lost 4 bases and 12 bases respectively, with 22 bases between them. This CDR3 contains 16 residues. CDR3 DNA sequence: TGCGCCAGCAGCCCGTTTCAGGATAGGGGTGAGGGACCCCTCCACTTT. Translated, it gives CASSPFQDRGEGPLHF.

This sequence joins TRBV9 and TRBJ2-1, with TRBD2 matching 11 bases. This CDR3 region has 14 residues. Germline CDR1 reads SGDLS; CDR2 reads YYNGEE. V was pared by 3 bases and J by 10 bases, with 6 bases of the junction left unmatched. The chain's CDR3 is CASSGSGGAWEQFF. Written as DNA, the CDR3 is TGTGCCAGCAGCGGTAGCGGGGGGGCATGGGAGCAGTTCTTC.

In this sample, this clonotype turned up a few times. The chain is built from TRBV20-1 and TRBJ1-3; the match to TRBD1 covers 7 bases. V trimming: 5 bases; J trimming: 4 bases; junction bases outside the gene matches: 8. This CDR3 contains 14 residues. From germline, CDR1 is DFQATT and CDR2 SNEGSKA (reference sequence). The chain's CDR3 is CSASQGTRGNTIYF. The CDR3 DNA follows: TGCAGTGCTTCACAGGGGACGCGCGGAAACACCATATATTTT.

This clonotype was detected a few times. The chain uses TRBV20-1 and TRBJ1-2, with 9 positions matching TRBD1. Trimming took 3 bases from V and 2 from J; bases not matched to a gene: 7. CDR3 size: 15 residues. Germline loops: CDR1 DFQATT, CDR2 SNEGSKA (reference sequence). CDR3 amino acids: CSARGQGQSNYGYTF. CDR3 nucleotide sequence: TGCAGTGCTAGGGGACAGGGCCAGTCCAACTATGGCTACACCTTC.

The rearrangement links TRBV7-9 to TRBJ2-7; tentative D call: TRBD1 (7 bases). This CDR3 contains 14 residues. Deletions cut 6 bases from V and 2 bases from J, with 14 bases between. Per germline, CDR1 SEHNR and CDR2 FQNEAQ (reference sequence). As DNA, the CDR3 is TGTGCCAGCAGGCCAGGGGGGACAGCCTACGAGCAGTACTTC. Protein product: CASRPGGTAYEQYF. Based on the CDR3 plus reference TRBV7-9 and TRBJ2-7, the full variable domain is DTGVSQNPRHKITKRGQNVTFRCDPISEHNRLYWYRQTLGQGPEFLTYFQNEAQLEKSRLLSDRFSAERPKGSFSTLEIQRTEQGDSAMYLCASRPGGTAYEQYFGPGTRLTVT.

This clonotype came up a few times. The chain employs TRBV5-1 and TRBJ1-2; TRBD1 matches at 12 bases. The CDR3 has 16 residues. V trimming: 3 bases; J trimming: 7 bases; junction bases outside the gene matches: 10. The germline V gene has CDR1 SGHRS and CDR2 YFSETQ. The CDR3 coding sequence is TGCGCCAGCAGCTACCCGCCGGGACAGGGGGCCCCTGGCTACACCTTC. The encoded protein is CASSYPPGQGAPGYTF. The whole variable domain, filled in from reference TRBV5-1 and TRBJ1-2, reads KAGVTQTPRYLIKTRGQQVTLSCSPISGHRSVSWYQQTPGQGLQFLFEYFSETQRNKGNFPGRFSGRQFSNSRSEMNVSTLELGDSALYLCASSYPPGQGAPGYTFGSGTRLTVV.

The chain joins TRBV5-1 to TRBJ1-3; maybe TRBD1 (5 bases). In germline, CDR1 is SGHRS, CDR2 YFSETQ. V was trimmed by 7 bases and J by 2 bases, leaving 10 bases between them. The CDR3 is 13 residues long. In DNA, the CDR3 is TGCGCCAGCGGAGGGGAGGCTGGAAACACCATATATTTT. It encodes CASGGEAGNTIYF.

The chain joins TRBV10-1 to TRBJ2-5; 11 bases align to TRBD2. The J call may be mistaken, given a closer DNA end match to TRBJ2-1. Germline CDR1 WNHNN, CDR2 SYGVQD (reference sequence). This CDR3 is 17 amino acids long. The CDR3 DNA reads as TGCGCCAGCAGTGAGTGGTCTCTGGGACTAGCGGACAATGAGCAGTTCTTC. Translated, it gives CASSEWSLGLADNEQFF.

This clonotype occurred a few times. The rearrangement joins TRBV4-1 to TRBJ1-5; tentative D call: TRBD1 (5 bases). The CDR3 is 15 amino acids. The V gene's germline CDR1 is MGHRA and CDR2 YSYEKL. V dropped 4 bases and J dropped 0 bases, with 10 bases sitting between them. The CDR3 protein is CASSRRQYSNQPQHF. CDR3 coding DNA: TGCGCCAGCAGCCGAAGACAGTATAGCAATCAGCCCCAGCATTTT.

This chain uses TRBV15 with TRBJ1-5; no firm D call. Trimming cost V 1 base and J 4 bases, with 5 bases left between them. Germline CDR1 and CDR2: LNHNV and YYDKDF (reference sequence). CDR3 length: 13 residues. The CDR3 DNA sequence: TGTGCCACCAGCAGAGGCAGAAATCAGCCCCAGCATTTT. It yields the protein CATSRGRNQPQHF.

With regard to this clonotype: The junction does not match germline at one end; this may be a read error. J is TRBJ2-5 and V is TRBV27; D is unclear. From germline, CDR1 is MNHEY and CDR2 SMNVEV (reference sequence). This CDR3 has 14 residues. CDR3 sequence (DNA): TGTGCCAGCAGTTTATCTCTGAAGACCTCGGTTATGGACTTC. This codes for CASSLSLKTSVMDF.

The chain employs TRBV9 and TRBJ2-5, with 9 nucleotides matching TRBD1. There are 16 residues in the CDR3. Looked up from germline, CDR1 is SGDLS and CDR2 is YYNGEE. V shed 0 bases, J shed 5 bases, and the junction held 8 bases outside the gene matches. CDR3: CASSVAGTGTYETQYF. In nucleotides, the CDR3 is TGTGCCAGCAGCGTAGCCGGGACAGGGACGTACGAGACCCAGTACTTC.

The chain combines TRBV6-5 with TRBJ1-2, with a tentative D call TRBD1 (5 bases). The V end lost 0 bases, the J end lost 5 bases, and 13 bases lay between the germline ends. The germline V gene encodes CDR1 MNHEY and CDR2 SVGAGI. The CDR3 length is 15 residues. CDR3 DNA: TGTGCCAGCAGTTACTCGAGACACCCAGGGTATGGCTACACCTTC. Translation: CASSYSRHPGYGYTF.

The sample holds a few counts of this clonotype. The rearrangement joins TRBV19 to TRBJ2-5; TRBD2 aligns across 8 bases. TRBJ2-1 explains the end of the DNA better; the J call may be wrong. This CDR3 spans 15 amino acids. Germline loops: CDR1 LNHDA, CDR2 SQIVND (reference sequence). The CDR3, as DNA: TGTGCCAGTACCGCTACGGGGGGGCCAAAGAATGAGCAGTTCTTC. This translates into CASTATGGPKNEQFF.